This T cell receptor (beta chain) came from a study of T cell changes during pregnancy in multiple sclerosis. TCRdb's table, derived via immunoSEQ multiplex PCR, lists solely in-frame clones and lacks some. The repertoire consists of roughly 57,000 clones, with roughly 94% occurring once and the leading ten covering roughly 2.5%. Per the germline V gene, CDR1 is LGHNA and CDR2 is YSLEER. V was clipped by 4 bases and J by 1 base; unmatched bases: 4. CDR3 length: 15 residues. Sample: CD8+ T cells from peripheral blood mononuclear cells, taken after pregnancy. This chain uses TRBV4-3 with TRBJ2-7, with 10 positions matching TRBD2. This clonotype originated in a female donor with multiple sclerosis, enrolled in a pregnancy study. The DNA of the CDR3 is TGCGCCAGCAGCCTAGAGACTAGCGGGTCCTACGAGCAGTACTTC. Protein product: CASSLETSGSYEQYF.